These 24 T cell receptor beta chains originate from one sample sequenced in a study of siplizumab effects on memory and regulatory T cells. Repertoires were generated with immunoSEQ multiplex PCR, while TCRdb's copy carries only in-frame clones and drops some. The table records 100,000 or so clones, approximately 91% of them present only once. Sample: CD4+ T cells sorted from blood. The origin of the receptors is a human donor in good health.

The genes are TRBV6-5 and TRBJ1-4, with 8 bases identical to TRBD1. Germline V CDR1 and CDR2: MNHEY, SVGAGI. After removal of 6 bases from V and 6 bases from J, the junction contained 3 bases not matched to a gene. The CDR3 sequence is 13 residues long. Here the CDR3 DNA reads TGTGCCAGCAGGCCGGGACAGGATGAAAAACTGTTTTTT. It yields the protein CASRPGQDEKLFF.

The chain combines TRBV4-1 with TRBJ1-4; TRBD1 aligns across 7 bases. The CDR3 sequence is 13 residues long. Trimming took 6 bases from V and 5 from J; bases not matched to a gene: 3. Per germline, CDR1 MGHRA and CDR2 YSYEKL. CDR3 bases: TGCGCCAGCAGGGAGACAGGGAATGAAAAACTGTTTTTT. This codes for CASRETGNEKLFF.

This clone was seen a handful of times. V usage is TRBV7-2 and J usage is TRBJ2-6; 7 positions match TRBD2. This CDR3 region has 16 residues. The trim removed 6 bases at V and 1 base at J, leaving 6 bases unmatched. Per the germline V gene, CDR1 is SGHTA and CDR2 is FQGNSA. CDR3: CASSPRGGSGANVLTF. The CDR3 coding sequence is TGTGCCAGCAGTCCTAGGGGAGGGTCTGGGGCCAACGTCCTGACTTTC.

This clone was found once. This chain links TRBV15 with TRBJ2-7; possibly TRBD2 for D (5 bases). Trimming cost V 8 bases and J 0 bases, with 14 bases left between them. CDR3 size: 14 residues. Germline-derived CDR1 and CDR2 are LNHNV and YYDKDF (reference sequence). For the CDR3, the DNA is TGTGCCACCGGTTGGCTGGGGAGCTCCTACGAGCAGTACTTC. Its translation: CATGWLGSSYEQYF.

This chain uses TRBV5-1 with TRBJ2-7; no clear D. Trimming shortened V by 7 bases and J by 3 bases, and 14 bases separated the two germline ends. Germline lookup yields CDR1 SGHRS and CDR2 YFSETQ. This CDR3 is built from 13 residues. The CDR3 sequence: CASGTPNLYEQYF. The CDR3 DNA reads as TGCGCCAGCGGTACCCCGAATCTCTACGAGCAGTACTTC.

This clone appeared once. The chain carries TRBV28 and TRBJ1-5; D is perhaps TRBD1 (5 bases). The germline V gene has CDR1 MDHEN and CDR2 SYDVKM. V was trimmed by 4 bases and J by 2 bases, leaving 12 bases between them. This CDR3 contains 15 residues. The CDR3, as DNA: TGTGCCAGCAGTTGGGGGGTTGGGGGCAATCAGCCCCAGCATTTT. Translation gives CASSWGVGGNQPQHF. Filled out from reference TRBV28 and TRBJ1-5, the complete variable domain reads DVKVTQSSRYLVKRTGEKVFLECVQDMDHENMFWYRQDPGLGLRLIYFSYDVKMKEKGDIPEGYSVSREKKERFSLILESASTNQTSMYLCASSWGVGGNQPQHFGDGTRLSIL.

For the CDR3, the DNA is TGTGCCAGCAGCCAAGTAGGGGGGAGCAAAGCGTACCCTGAAGCTTTCTTT. Protein sequence: CASSQVGGSKAYPEAFF. The gene calls are TRBV4-2 and TRBJ1-1; D perhaps matches TRBD1 (6 bases). Trimming removed 1 base at V and 6 bases at J, with 21 bases between. There are 17 residues in the CDR3. From germline, CDR1 is LGHNA and CDR2 YNFKEQ.

The V gene is TRBV19, the J gene TRBJ1-1; D is uncertain. Germline values: CDR1 LNHDA, CDR2 SQIVND (reference sequence). V was clipped by 5 bases and J by 10 bases, with 26 bases between them. The CDR3 loop spans 16 amino acids. CDR3 in DNA: TGTGCCAGTAGTTTGCGGACCTCCAACCTCGGGCTCGGAGCTTTCTTT. Amino acid sequence: CASSLRTSNLGLGAFF.

The chain is built from TRBV2 and TRBJ1-1; 7 bases fit TRBD1. Germline CDR1 SNHLY, CDR2 FYNNEI. This CDR3 spans 15 amino acids. The V gene end was trimmed by 8 bases and the J gene end by 6 bases; junction bases not matched to a gene: 15. CDR3 nucleotide sequence: TGTGCCAGCGGACTGCCGGGTGGACAGGACCCTGAAGCTTTCTTT. Protein sequence: CASGLPGGQDPEAFF. Using reference TRBV2 and TRBJ1-1 for the parts outside the CDR3, the full variable domain is EPEVTQTPSHQVTQMGQEVILRCVPISNHLYFYWYRQILGQKVEFLVSFYNNEISEKSEIFDDQFSVERPDGSNFTLKIRSTKLEDSAMYFCASGLPGGQDPEAFFGQGTRLTVV.

The chain links TRBV5-1 to TRBJ1-1; 7 bases map to TRBD1. The trim removed 3 bases at V and 1 base at J, leaving 6 bases unmatched. Germline V gene lookup returns CDR1 SGHRS and CDR2 YFSETQ. CDR3 length: 15 residues. This CDR3 is CASSSRTGGNTEAFF. As DNA, the CDR3 is TGCGCCAGCAGCTCCAGGACAGGTGGGAACACTGAAGCTTTCTTT. The full variable domain, in which reference TRBV5-1 and TRBJ1-1 provide the parts outside the CDR3, is KAGVTQTPRYLIKTRGQQVTLSCSPISGHRSVSWYQQTPGQGLQFLFEYFSETQRNKGNFPGRFSGRQFSNSRSEMNVSTLELGDSALYLCASSSRTGGNTEAFFGQGTRLTVV.

J is TRBJ1-2 and V is TRBV7-3; 10 bases are shared with TRBD1. After removal of 1 base from V and 9 bases from J, the junction contained 11 bases not matched to a gene. Germline CDR1 is SGHTA and CDR2 is FQGTGA. This CDR3 contains 16 residues. The CDR3 protein is CASSLNGATGGNSYTF. CDR3 coding DNA: TGTGCCAGCAGCTTAAATGGGGCGACAGGGGGCAATAGCTACACCTTC.

Here the CDR3 reads CASSLGLTSGLETQYF. DNA for the CDR3: TGTGCCAGCAGCTTAGGTCTGACTAGCGGGCTAGAGACCCAGTACTTC. The chain couples TRBV7-2 to TRBJ2-5, with 10 bases fitting TRBD2. CDR3 length: 16 amino acids. After removal of 1 base from V and 4 bases from J, the junction contained 6 bases not matched to a gene. CDR1 is SGHTA and CDR2 is FQGNSA in the germline V gene.

The V and J genes are TRBV15 and TRBJ2-5; TRBD2 aligns across 11 bases. CDR3 size: 18 residues. Germline-derived CDR1 and CDR2 are LNHNV and YYDKDF (reference sequence). V shed 1 base, J shed 7 bases, and the junction held 14 bases outside the gene matches. This chain's CDR3 is CATSRGGGLAVTSGTQYF. The CDR3 DNA is TGTGCCACCAGCAGAGGAGGGGGACTAGCGGTAACAAGCGGGACCCAGTACTTC.

The V and J genes are TRBV7-3 and TRBJ2-2; D gene uncertain. V lost 5 bases to trimming and J lost 2 bases, with 3 bases between them. The CDR3 runs 12 residues. CDR1 and CDR2 from the germline V gene are SGHTA and FQGTGA. This CDR3 reads CASSVNTGELFF. The CDR3 nucleotides are TGTGCCAGCAGCGTTAACACCGGGGAGCTGTTTTTT.

This CDR3 reads CASSRSSGNSYEQYF. CDR3 nucleotides: TGTGCCAGTAGTCGTTCTAGCGGGAACTCCTACGAGCAGTACTTC. The rearrangement joins TRBV19 to TRBJ2-7, with 9 nucleotides matching TRBD2. V shed 5 bases and J 0 bases; nucleotides not matched to a gene: 5. Germline CDR1 is LNHDA and CDR2 is SQIVND (reference sequence). The CDR3 runs 15 residues.

The rearrangement links TRBV7-3 to TRBJ2-3, with 9 bases matching TRBD2. The CDR3 is 17 amino acids. Germline V gene data show CDR1 as SGHTA and CDR2 as FQGTGA. The junction had 12 bases not matched to a gene; V was cut back by 5 bases and J by 3 bases. The CDR3, as DNA: TGTGCCAGCAGCCAAGGCAACGCGGGGGGGCCGACAGATACGCAGTATTTT. Protein sequence: CASSQGNAGGPTDTQYF.

The chain employs TRBV5-6 and TRBJ2-1; TRBD1 matches 9 bases. Germline V gene lookup returns CDR1 SGHDT and CDR2 YYEEEE. The length of the CDR3 is 15 residues. With V trimmed by 2 bases and J by 8 bases, 8 bases remained unmatched. Written as DNA, the CDR3 is TGTGCCAGCAGCTTCTTGGACAGGGGCTGGCATGAGCAGTTCTTC. Translation gives CASSFLDRGWHEQFF.

This clone was recorded once. CDR3 in amino acids: CASSPRRTTNYGYTF. The CDR3 DNA reads as TGTGCCAGCAGCCCACGACGTACCACTAACTATGGCTACACCTTC. The rearrangement joins TRBV7-8 to TRBJ1-2; D is undetermined. With 5 bases removed from V and 0 bases from J, the gap between germline ends came to 13 bases. Germline CDR1 reads SGHVS; CDR2 reads FQNEAQ. The length of the CDR3 is 15 residues. The whole variable domain, filled in from reference TRBV7-8 and TRBJ1-2, reads GAGVSQSPRYKVAKRGQDVALRCDPISGHVSLFWYQQALGQGPEFLTYFQNEAQLDKSGLPSDRFFAERPEGSVSTLKIQRTQQEDSAVYLCASSPRRTTNYGYTFGSGTRLTVV.

This chain connects TRBV29-1 to TRBJ2-1, with a weak D call TRBD2 (6 bases). The V end lost 3 bases, the J end lost 6 bases, and 15 bases lay between the germline ends. This CDR3 contains 14 residues. Germline V lookup: CDR1 SQVTM, CDR2 ANQGSEA. The CDR3 DNA sequence: TGCAGCGTTGATACGGGGGACGCCCGCAATGAGCAGTTCTTC. The encoded protein is CSVDTGDARNEQFF.

This rearrangement joins TRBV2 to TRBJ1-1; D remains ambiguous. V shed 2 bases and J shed 3 bases, with 13 bases lying between them. This CDR3 spans 15 amino acids. Germline V gene sequence: CDR1 SNHLY, CDR2 FYNNEI. The CDR3 reads CASSELRGIYTEAFF. As DNA, the CDR3 is TGTGCCAGCAGTGAATTGAGAGGCATCTACACTGAAGCTTTCTTT. The full variable domain, completed using reference TRBV2 and TRBJ1-1, is EPEVTQTPSHQVTQMGQEVILRCVPISNHLYFYWYRQILGQKVEFLVSFYNNEISEKSEIFDDQFSVERPDGSNFTLKIRSTKLEDSAMYFCASSELRGIYTEAFFGQGTRLTVV.

V and J are TRBV28 and TRBJ2-2; no definite D call. Trimming cost V 8 bases and J 5 bases, with 15 bases left between them. The CDR3 extends over 14 amino acids. Germline V lookup: CDR1 MDHEN, CDR2 SYDVKM. CDR3 in DNA: TGTGCCAGCCAGGTTCAAGGGTTTACCGGGGAGCTGTTTTTT. It yields the protein CASQVQGFTGELFF.

On this clone itself: The CDR3 ends on some other residue instead of the conserved phenylalanine or tryptophan, so this is likely a read error. The DNA is omitted, as the CDR3 cannot be located on it reliably, and the CDR3 follows TCRdb's listing. This chain connects TRBV21-1 to TRBJ1-2. TRBV21-1 is a recognized pseudogene. The CDR3 is 11 residues long, counting both termini. Here the CDR3 reads CASSNETRSGL.

This clone appeared a single time. In the same sample, other DNA sequences code for this CDR3. The gene calls are TRBV10-2 and TRBJ2-7, with D possibly matching TRBD1 (6 bases). The germline V gene encodes CDR1 WSHSY and CDR2 SAAADI. Trimming left V 6 bases short and J 1 base short, with 13 bases between. The CDR3 has 14 residues. CDR3 sequence: CASSLQGASYEQYF. CDR3 DNA sequence: TGCGCCAGCAGCCTACAGGGAGCGTCCTACGAGCAGTACTTC.

The gene calls are TRBV29-1 and TRBJ2-5; maybe TRBD1 (6 bases). The V and J ends lost 7 bases and 5 bases respectively, with 17 bases between them. Germline values: CDR1 SQVTM, CDR2 ANQGSEA. The length of the CDR3 is 13 residues. DNA for the CDR3: TGCAGCGCCCGTGTGGGGACAAGTGAGACCCAGTACTTC. Protein sequence: CSARVGTSETQYF.